The T cell receptor beta chain described here comes from a study of response to subunit inactivated influenza vaccine. Study-wide points: It was the authors' suggestion that each seasonal influenza vaccination recruits few new T cells.

Via MiXCR, TCRdb re-called the RT-PCR reads, giving one row per CDR3 protein. This table has fewer than 400,000 distinct CDR3 sequences, 21% appearing once. This clonotype was counted only a few times. What it binds is not known. The ends were cut back, 6 bases at V and 2 bases at J, with 13 bases in the middle. Germline CDR1 is SQVTM and CDR2 is ANQGSEA. The CDR3 length is 13 residues. This receptor was identified in a man aged 50 to 69 who received an inactivated influenza vaccine. The chain is built from TRBV29-1 and TRBJ2-5, with a weak D call TRBD1 (6 bases). The source material was PBMCs from blood, sampled about 20 months after vaccination. The CDR3 sequence: CSVRRDKQETQYF. The CDR3 DNA follows: TGCAGCGTCCGCCGGGACAAACAAGAGACCCAGTACTTC. The whole variable domain, remainder taken from reference TRBV29-1 and TRBJ2-5, is SAVISQKPSRDICQRGTSLTIQCQVDSQVTMMFWYRQQPGQSLTLIATANQGSEATYESGFVIDKFPISRPNLTFSTLTVSNMSPEDSSIYLCSVRRDKQETQYFGPGTRLLVL.